The clone carrying this T cell receptor (beta chain) came up many times. The target antigen is unknown. Individual cDNA molecules received unique molecular identifiers during library preparation. TCRdb analysed the 5' RACE reads with MiXCR anew, one entry per CDR3 protein. The sample consists of about 68,000 distinct CDR3 sequences, approximately 10% of them appearing once. The data stem from a study of early T cells in non-severe SARS-CoV-2 infection. In the study overall: Sequencing of bulk RNA from unsorted whole blood was done, without chain pairing. Study findings and constraints: Matching with VDJdb favored anti-spike CD8 responses (missing private and CD4 specificities).

The CDR3 has 13 amino acids. CDR1 is MNHEY and CDR2 is SVGAGI in the germline V gene. Losses at the gene ends were 6 bases for V and 6 bases for J; bases not matched to a gene: 3. Specimen: whole blood. This sequence joins TRBV6-5 and TRBJ2-2; the match to TRBD1 covers 8 bases. The source of this sequence is an adult who was a healthcare worker with PCR-confirmed SARS-CoV-2 infection or an uninfected control (not recorded which). The CDR3 protein is CASRTGEAGELFF. In DNA form, the CDR3 reads TGTGCCAGCAGGACAGGGGAGGCCGGGGAGCTGTTTTTT.